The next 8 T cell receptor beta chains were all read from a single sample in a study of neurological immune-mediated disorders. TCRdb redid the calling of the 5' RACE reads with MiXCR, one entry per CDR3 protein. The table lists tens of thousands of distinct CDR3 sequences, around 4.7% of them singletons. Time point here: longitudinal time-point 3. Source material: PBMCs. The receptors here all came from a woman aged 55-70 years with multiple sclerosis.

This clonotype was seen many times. The CDR3 here is CASSSGVAGGLSTDTQYF. The CDR3 DNA reads TGCGCCAGCAGCTCCGGGGTAGCGGGGGGCCTTAGCACAGATACGCAGTATTTT. The genes are TRBV5-1 and TRBJ2-3; 10 bases line up with TRBD2. The CDR3 runs 18 residues. The junction had 10 bases not matched to a gene; V was cut back by 3 bases and J by 0 bases. Germline CDR1 is SGHRS and CDR2 is YFSETQ.

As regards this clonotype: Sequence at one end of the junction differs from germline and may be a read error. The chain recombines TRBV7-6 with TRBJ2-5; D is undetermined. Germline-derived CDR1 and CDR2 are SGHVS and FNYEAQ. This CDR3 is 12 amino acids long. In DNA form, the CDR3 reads TGTGCTAGCAGCTTATTGCAAGATACCCAGTACTTC. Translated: CASSLLQDTQYF.

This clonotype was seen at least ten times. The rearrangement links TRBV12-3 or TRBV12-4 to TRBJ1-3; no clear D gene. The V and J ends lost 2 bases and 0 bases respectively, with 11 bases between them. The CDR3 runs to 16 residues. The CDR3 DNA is TGTGCCAGCAGTTTATGGACGGCCGTCTCTGGAAACACCATATATTTT. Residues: CASSLWTAVSGNTIYF.

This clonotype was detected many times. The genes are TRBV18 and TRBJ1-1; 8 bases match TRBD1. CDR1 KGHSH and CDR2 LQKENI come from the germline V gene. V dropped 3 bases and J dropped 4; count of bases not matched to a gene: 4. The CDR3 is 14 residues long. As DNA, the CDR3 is TGTGCCAGCTCACCCTCGGGACAGGTCACTGAAGCTTTCTTT. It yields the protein CASSPSGQVTEAFF.

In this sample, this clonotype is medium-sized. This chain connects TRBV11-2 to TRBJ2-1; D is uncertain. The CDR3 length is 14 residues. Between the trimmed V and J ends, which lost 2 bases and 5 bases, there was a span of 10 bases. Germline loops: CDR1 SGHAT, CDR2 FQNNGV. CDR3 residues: CASSLFRQNNEQFF. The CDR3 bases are TGTGCCAGCAGCTTATTTAGGCAGAACAATGAGCAGTTCTTC.

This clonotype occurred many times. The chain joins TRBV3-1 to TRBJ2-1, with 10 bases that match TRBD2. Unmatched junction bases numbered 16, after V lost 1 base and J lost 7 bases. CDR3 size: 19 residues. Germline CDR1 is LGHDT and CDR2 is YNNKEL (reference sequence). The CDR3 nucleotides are TGTGCCAGCAGCCAAGGGGAGCCCAGCGGGGGGGCCATGTCGAATGAGCAGTTCTTC. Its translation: CASSQGEPSGGAMSNEQFF.

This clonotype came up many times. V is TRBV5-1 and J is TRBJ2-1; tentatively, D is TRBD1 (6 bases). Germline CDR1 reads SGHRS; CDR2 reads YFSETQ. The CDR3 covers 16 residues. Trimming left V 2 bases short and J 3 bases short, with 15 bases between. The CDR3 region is CASSFSQGIIYNEQFF. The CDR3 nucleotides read TGCGCCAGCAGCTTTAGTCAGGGGATAATCTACAATGAGCAGTTCTTC.

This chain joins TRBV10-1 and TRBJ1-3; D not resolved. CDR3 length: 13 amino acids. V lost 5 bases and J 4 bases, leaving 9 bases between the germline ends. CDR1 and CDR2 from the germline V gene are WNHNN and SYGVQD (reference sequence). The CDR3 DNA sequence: TGCGCCAGCAGTTCCGGCCCAGGAAACACCATATATTTT. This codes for CASSSGPGNTIYF.